This TCR beta chain was sequenced in a study of response to subunit inactivated influenza vaccine. Germline values: CDR1 MNHEY, CDR2 SMNVEV (reference sequence). V shed 7 bases, J shed 4 bases, and the junction held 12 bases outside the gene matches. This CDR3 comprises 16 residues. One entry per CDR3 protein, called by TCRdb with MiXCR from the RT-PCR reads. The sample lists some 640,000 distinct CDR3 sequences; more than 11% were seen once. This sequence joins TRBV27 and TRBJ2-1; TRBD1 matches 8 bases. The sample here was PBMCs from blood, taken 14 days before vaccination. The TCR sequence derives from a man aged 50-59 years who received an inactivated influenza vaccine. The CDR3 loop reads CASTPLGQGSYNEQFF. The CDR3 coding sequence is TGTGCCAGCACCCCCCTCGGACAGGGAAGTTACAATGAGCAGTTCTTC.